The 17 T cell receptor beta chains listed next were all sequenced from one sample in a study of vaccination effects on CD4 cells after COVID-19. Assay used: immunoSEQ multiplex PCR; TCRdb lists only in-frame clones, some missing. The data hold under 40,000 clones, with around 70% observed a single time. The antigens for these receptors are not known. With more than nine days of culture completed, CD4+ T cells were isolated. The sample consisted of CD4+ T cells from PBMCs cultured without peptide, taken before COVID-19 vaccination. The receptors were sampled from a human donor who received a COVID-19 vaccine.

V gene TRBV29-1 combines with J gene TRBJ2-7; D is uncertain. Trimming pared 7 bases from V and 4 bases from J, leaving 11 bases between. The germline V gene encodes CDR1 SQVTM and CDR2 ANQGSEA. The CDR3 is made up of 11 amino acids. CDR3 in amino acids: CSALEFYEQYF. The CDR3 DNA follows: TGCAGCGCCCTAGAGTTTTACGAGCAGTACTTC.

The genes are TRBV6-4 and TRBJ2-7; no reliable D call. The germline V gene has CDR1 MRHNA and CDR2 SNTAGT. V lost 6 bases and J 0 bases, leaving 9 bases between the germline ends. The CDR3 length is 13 residues. The CDR3 sequence is CASRNQDSYEQYF. The CDR3 DNA reads as TGTGCCAGCAGAAATCAGGACTCCTACGAGCAGTACTTC.

J is TRBJ1-5 and V is TRBV19; the D gene is possibly TRBD1 (5 bases). The CDR3 has 16 amino acids. Germline assignment: CDR1 LNHDA and CDR2 SQIVND (reference sequence). The V end was cut by 4 bases, the J end by 0 bases, with 13 bases between. CDR3 sequence reads: CASSSLQRGSNQPQHF. The DNA for the CDR3 is TGTGCCAGTAGTAGCCTTCAGAGGGGTAGCAATCAGCCCCAGCATTTT.

The gene calls are TRBV10-3 and TRBJ1-6, with D possibly TRBD1 on 5 matching bases. The CDR3 runs to 11 residues. CDR1 is ENHRY, CDR2 SYGVKD, per germline. V was trimmed by 3 bases and J by 13 bases, leaving 7 bases between them. The CDR3 loop is CAISDGAPLHF. DNA of the CDR3: TGTGCCATCAGTGACGGGGCCCCCCTCCACTTT.

This chain uses TRBV6-5 with TRBJ2-7, with TRBD2 matching 11 bases. Germline CDR1 reads MNHEY; CDR2 reads SVGAGI. This CDR3 comprises 15 residues. V was pared by 5 bases and J by 0 bases, with 3 bases of the junction left unmatched. The CDR3 nucleotides are TGTGCCAGCAGTAAGGGACTAGCGGTCTCCTACGAGCAGTACTTC. Protein sequence: CASSKGLAVSYEQYF.

This chain's CDR3 is CASSQGLKGISNQPQHF. CDR3 DNA sequence: TGCGCCAGCAGCCAGGGCTTAAAGGGTATTAGCAATCAGCCCCAGCATTTT. V gene TRBV4-1 combines with J gene TRBJ1-5; no clear D gene. The V and J ends lost 3 bases and 0 bases respectively, with 15 bases between them. This CDR3 region has 17 residues. Looked up from germline, CDR1 is MGHRA and CDR2 is YSYEKL.

The V call is TRBV6-5, the J call TRBJ2-7; weak D call: TRBD1 (6 bases). V was trimmed by 10 bases and J by 4 bases, leaving 11 bases between them. CDR1 and CDR2 (germline): MNHEY, SVGAGI. This CDR3 comprises 11 residues. The CDR3 is CAIGQFYEQYF. In DNA form, the CDR3 reads TGTGCCATCGGACAGTTTTACGAGCAGTACTTC.

The chain has TRBV7-9 and TRBJ2-3; D remains unclear. The CDR3 covers 15 residues. The germline CDR1 and CDR2 sequences are SEHNR and FQNEAQ (reference sequence). The V gene lost 0 bases and the J gene lost 2 bases, with 9 bases spanning the gap. Here the CDR3 DNA reads TGTGCCAGCAGCTTAGCAAGAGGTTACACAGATACGCAGTATTTT. Encoded protein: CASSLARGYTDTQYF.

The chain employs TRBV19 and TRBJ2-7; D is possibly TRBD1 (6 bases). The V end was cut by 4 bases, the J end by 3 bases, with 13 bases between. This CDR3 is built from 14 residues. Germline V gene sequence: CDR1 LNHDA, CDR2 SQIVND (reference sequence). The CDR3 DNA sequence: TGTGCCAGTAGTAGGACAGTCGGGCTCTACGAGCAGTACTTC. It translates to CASSRTVGLYEQYF.

Worth noting for this clone: A read error may produce the germline difference seen at one junction end. V and J are TRBV5-1 and TRBJ1-5; possible D gene TRBD1, 5 bases. Germline assignment: CDR1 SGHRS and CDR2 YFSETQ. The CDR3 covers 15 residues. In nucleotides, the CDR3 is TGCGCCAGCAGCTTGGACCCAGACAGCACTCAGCCCCAGCATTTT. It encodes CASSLDPDSTQPQHF.

J is TRBJ1-2 and V is TRBV5-1; tentatively, D is TRBD1 (5 bases). The CDR3 has 17 residues. V shed 0 bases and J shed 1 base, with 16 bases lying between them. Germline V lookup: CDR1 SGHRS, CDR2 YFSETQ. For the CDR3, the DNA is TGCGCCAGCAGCTTGGGGACTGTGGGACTAGTTAACTATGGCTACACCTTC. Translated, it gives CASSLGTVGLVNYGYTF.

The CDR3 loop reads CATSDPQRLIGGYTF. The CDR3 coding sequence is TGTGCCACCAGTGACCCCCAAAGGCTCATTGGTGGCTACACCTTC. This rearrangement joins TRBV24-1 to TRBJ1-2; D gene uncertain. With 4 bases removed from V and 7 bases from J, the gap between germline ends came to 18 bases. CDR3 length: 15 amino acids. Germline values: CDR1 KGHDR, CDR2 SFDVKD.

V and J are TRBV20-1 and TRBJ2-5; the D gene could be TRBD1 or TRBD2 (5 bases each). From germline, CDR1 is DFQATT and CDR2 SNEGSKA (reference sequence). Trimming removed 3 bases at V and 4 bases at J, with 9 bases between. This CDR3 region has 12 residues. DNA for the CDR3: TGCAGTGCTAGTGGGACGGGAGAGACCCAGTACTTC. Translating gives CSASGTGETQYF.

The rearrangement links TRBV24-1 to TRBJ2-2; D unclear. Trimming stripped 5 bases from V and 4 bases from J, with 7 bases between. This CDR3 spans 13 amino acids. CDR1 KGHDR and CDR2 SFDVKD come from the germline V gene. As DNA, the CDR3 is TGTGCCACCAGTGCCCTCACCACCGGGGAGCTGTTTTTT. Translating it yields CATSALTTGELFF.

The chain employs TRBV7-9 and TRBJ2-1, with 10 bases identical to TRBD2. The CDR3 spans 15 residues. V lost 1 base and J lost 5; bases outside the gene matches: 2. Germline V gene lookup returns CDR1 SEHNR and CDR2 FQNEAQ (reference sequence). CDR3 protein: CASSLERGGHNEQFF. CDR3 DNA: TGTGCCAGCAGCTTAGAGCGGGGGGGACACAATGAGCAGTTCTTC.

This sequence joins TRBV24-1 and TRBJ2-1, with TRBD2 matching over 9 bases. The CDR3 is made up of 14 amino acids. Germline trimming cut 5 bases from V and 5 bases from J; bases unmatched to any gene: 3. The germline CDR1 and CDR2 sequences are KGHDR and SFDVKD. The CDR3 DNA reads TGTGCCACCAGTGCCAGCGGGAGGCACAATGAGCAGTTCTTC. Translation: CATSASGRHNEQFF.

The gene calls are TRBV27 and TRBJ2-7; D unresolved. The CDR3 has 15 residues. In germline, CDR1 is MNHEY, CDR2 SMNVEV (reference sequence). The ends were cut back, 5 bases at V and 3 bases at J, with 17 bases in the middle. The DNA of the CDR3 is TGTGCCAGCAGTCTCCGGAAGGGTTCGGTCTACGAGCAGTACTTC. This gives the protein CASSLRKGSVYEQYF.